This T cell receptor beta chain emerged from a study of T cell changes during pregnancy in multiple sclerosis. The method was immunoSEQ multiplex PCR; TCRdb's version includes in-frame clones alone and lacks a portion of them. The profile covers 35,000 to 50,000 clones, with about 89% appearing a single time and more than 0.9% taken by the ten largest. In germline, CDR1 is SGHNT, CDR2 YYREEE (reference sequence). V dropped 5 bases and J dropped 4 bases, with 17 bases sitting between them. CDR3 length equals 15 residues. Sequenced material: CD4+ T cells from peripheral blood mononuclear cells, taken after pregnancy. V usage is TRBV5-4 and J usage is TRBJ2-3, with D possibly matching TRBD2 (5 bases). The TCR originated in a female donor with multiple sclerosis, enrolled in a pregnancy study. The CDR3 sequence is CASRRGGAGSDTQYF. CDR3 in DNA: TGTGCCAGCAGGCGAGGAGGCGCGGGTTCAGATACGCAGTATTTT.